Listed below are T cell receptor beta chains from one sample, sequenced in a study of Ad26.COV2.S vaccination and SARS-CoV-2 variants. The data were produced by immunoSEQ multiplex PCR, yet TCRdb's version contains in-frame clones alone and is incomplete. Of a few hundred thousand clones listed, 75% to 90% are singletons. Sequenced here: peripheral blood, sampled in a trial of Ad26.COV2.S vaccine versus placebo. These receptors were obtained from a person aged 18-65 years who received the Ad26.COV2.S COVID-19 vaccine or a placebo. CDR3s include the opening cysteine and the closing phenylalanine or tryptophan. A D gene is named only where the DNA matches it firmly. For some rows the clone size is stated as once, few or many, or as a class when expanded; others skip it.

j_call d_call v_call clone_size cdr3_nt cdr3_aa
TRBJ1-2 - TRBV28 - TGTGCCAGCCGAATCTTAAACTATGGCTACACCTTC CASRILNYGYTF
TRBJ1-3 - TRBV18 - TGTGCCAGCCACAATCAGGGACGCTCTGGAAACACCATATATTTT CASHNQGRSGNTIYF
TRBJ1-2 TRBD1 TRBV7-3 - TGTGCCAGCAGCTCCCATGGAGGGTCAGGGGGAATGGGCTATGGCTACACCTTC CASSSHGGSGGMGYGYTF
TRBJ2-7 TRBD1 TRBV5-6 - TGTGCCAGCAGGTTCGAGCGGGACAGGGGCCCCAACACCTACGAGCAGTACTTC CASRFERDRGPNTYEQYF
TRBJ2-7 TRBD2 TRBV4-2 - TGTGCCAGCAGCCGTCCTAGCGGGGGGGCGTCCGAGCAGTACTTC CASSRPSGGASEQYF
TRBJ2-1 - TRBV7-9 - TGTGCCAGCCTTACAGGGTTCCCAAGTGAGCAGTTCTTC CASLTGFPSEQFF
TRBJ2-2 TRBD1 TRBV18 - TGTGCCAGCTCCCCACAGGGGTCCGGGGAGCTGTTTTTT CASSPQGSGELFF
TRBJ1-1 - TRBV2 once TGTGCCAGCAGTAACACACTGGAAGCTTTCTTT CASSNTLEAFF
TRBJ1-4 - TRBV7-2 - TGTGCCAGCAGCTTAGCGCGGAGGGATTATGAAAAACTGTTTTTT CASSLARRDYEKLFF
TRBJ2-4 - TRBV30 once TGTGCCTGGAGCCCCCCACTAGCCAAAAACATTCAGTACTTC CAWSPPLAKNIQYF
TRBJ1-2 - TRBV10-3 - TGTGCCATCAGTGAGTCAGGGGATAAGGCTGGCTACACCTTC CAISESGDKAGYTF
TRBJ1-2 TRBD1 TRBV19 - TGTGCCAGTCAATCCGGGACAGGGTCTAATGGCTACACCTTC CASQSGTGSNGYTF
TRBJ1-2 - TRBV19 - TGTGCCAGTAGTATCCCGGGCCGAGAAGGCTACACCTTC CASSIPGREGYTF
TRBJ1-2 TRBD1 TRBV18 - TGTGCCAGCTCACCGGGACAGGAAGCCTATGGCTACACCTTC CASSPGQEAYGYTF
TRBJ2-2 TRBD2 TRBV19 - TGTGCCAGTAGTATTAGGGTAGGAGCGGGGGCGCGCACCGGGGAGCTGTTTTTT CASSIRVGAGARTGELFF
TRBJ2-1 TRBD2 TRBV7-2 - TGTGCCAGCAGCTTAGTTGGCGGGGGGGTTGACAATGAGCAGTTCTTC CASSLVGGGVDNEQFF
TRBJ1-2 TRBD1 TRBV7-2 once TGTGCCAGCAGCCCTGACAGGGGGAGCGGCTACACCTTC CASSPDRGSGYTF
TRBJ1-1 - TRBV23-1 - TGCGCCAGCAGTCAAAAAACAGGGAGGGCAAACACTGAAGCTTTCTTT CASSQKTGRANTEAFF
TRBJ2-7 TRBD1 TRBV4-1 - TGCGCCAGCAGCGATCCGGGACAGGGTTACGAGCAGTACTTC CASSDPGQGYEQYF
TRBJ2-2 - TRBV29-1 - TGCAGCGTACGGAGATCTAACACCGGGGAGCTGTTTTTT CSVRRSNTGELFF
TRBJ2-1 - TRBV6-2/TRBV6-3 - TGTGCCAGCAGTTCATCCCCGGTGGTAGCGGTCCTAAATGCATTCAATGAGCAGTTCTTC CASSSSPVVAVLNAFNEQFF
TRBJ2-5 TRBD2 TRBV2 - TGTGCCAGCAGCCGCCTAGCGGTCCCACGGGAGACCCAGTACTTC CASSRLAVPRETQYF
TRBJ1-1 - TRBV9 - TGTGCCAGCAGCGTAGCCCGGGGGAACACTGAAGCTTTCTTT CASSVARGNTEAFF
TRBJ1-5 - TRBV5-4 - TGTGCCAGCAGCCCCGGACCACAGGGAGGTGGCAATCAGCCCCAGCATTTT CASSPGPQGGGNQPQHF
TRBJ1-1 - TRBV5-1 - TGCGCCAGCAGCTTTGGGCCATTACAGATCAACACTGAAGCTTTCTTT CASSFGPLQINTEAFF
TRBJ2-1 TRBD1 TRBV30 few TGTGCCTGGACTATCGACAGGGGTGAGCAGTTCTTC CAWTIDRGEQFF
TRBJ1-4 - TRBV18 few TGTGCCAGCGCTCCCCTGGTCGCGGGGTCTAGTGAAAAACTGTTTTTT CASAPLVAGSSEKLFF
TRBJ2-3 - TRBV7-6 - TGTGCCAGCAGCTTAGGGCAGGCTTTAAACACAGATACGCAGTATTTT CASSLGQALNTDTQYF
TRBJ1-5 TRBD1 TRBV25-1 once TGTGCCAGTCAGGGGGGAAGCTATCAGCCCCAGCATTTT CASQGGSYQPQHF
TRBJ1-4 - TRBV28 - TGTGCCAGCGCCGGACCATCACCAACTAATGAAAAACTGTTTTTT CASAGPSPTNEKLFF
TRBJ2-1 - TRBV7-2 - TGTGCCAGCAGCTCCCATACTACACCCAATGAGCAGTTCTTC CASSSHTTPNEQFF
TRBJ2-2 - TRBV18 - TGTGCCAGCTCCCTCATTCCGCCGAGGGGGACCGGGGAGCTGTTTTTT CASSLIPPRGTGELFF
TRBJ2-7 - TRBV27 - TGTGCCAGCAGTTCAAAACAGGGCCACCGGGACTTC CASSSKQGHRDF
TRBJ1-3 - TRBV19 - TGTGCCAGTAGTATCCAGGAAGGAAACACCATATATTTT CASSIQEGNTIYF
TRBJ1-1 TRBD1 TRBV18 - TGTGCCAGCTCACAAACCGGGACAGCTGAAGCTTTCTTT CASSQTGTAEAFF
TRBJ2-2 - TRBV4-2 - TGTGCCAGCAGCCAAGAAAAGGGAGGATCGGGGGAGCTGTTTTTT CASSQEKGGSGELFF
TRBJ2-7 - TRBV4-2 - TGTGCCAGCAGCCAAGGGGAATACAGACCCTACGAGCAGTACTTC CASSQGEYRPYEQYF
TRBJ2-7 - TRBV2 - TGTGCCAGCAAACCGGAGGGGTCGCTCTCCTACGAGCAGTACTTC CASKPEGSLSYEQYF
TRBJ1-2 TRBD1 TRBV5-8 - TGTGCCAGCAGCTTGGGACAGGGGCCTACGGGCTACACCTTC CASSLGQGPTGYTF
TRBJ2-2 - TRBV9 - TGTGCCAGCAGCGTAGCGGGGGCCGACACCGGGGAGCTGTTTTTT CASSVAGADTGELFF
TRBJ1-4 - TRBV4-1 - TGCGCCAGCAGCCAAGAAGCCAGGGCAGATGAAAAACTGTTTTTT CASSQEARADEKLFF